This TCR beta chain was identified in a study of OX40 agonist ivuxolimab in advanced cancers. Background on the study: In this trial design, patients received ivuxolimab intravenously at 0.01 to 10 mg/kg every 2 weeks. Patients were approximately 80% male with ages roughly 23 to 90, mean around 58.

Germline assignment: CDR1 KGHSH and CDR2 LQKENI. The CDR3 totals 15 residues. Trimming took off 3 bases at V and 5 bases at J, with 13 bases between the two ends. Regarding this clone: Its target is unknown.

General study points: Expanded clones belonging to CD8+ T cells outnumbered, on average, those of CD4+. Patients with a partial response at 0.1-3.0 mg/kg had among the lowest clonal expansion.

The repertoire was sequenced with immunoSEQ multiplex PCR; TCRdb's copy has only in-frame clones and lacks some. The table includes approximately 72,000 clones, 84% detected once. The clonotype was recovered from an adult with an advanced solid tumor such as melanoma, head and neck, liver or kidney cancer. V gene TRBV18 combines with J gene TRBJ2-2; D ambiguous. Specimen: CD4+ or CD8+ T cells sorted from blood, collected in a trial of the OX40 agonist ivuxolimab. CDR3 sequence: CASSPTLDQTGELFF. Here the CDR3 DNA reads TGTGCCAGCTCACCGACCTTAGACCAGACCGGGGAGCTGTTTTTT.